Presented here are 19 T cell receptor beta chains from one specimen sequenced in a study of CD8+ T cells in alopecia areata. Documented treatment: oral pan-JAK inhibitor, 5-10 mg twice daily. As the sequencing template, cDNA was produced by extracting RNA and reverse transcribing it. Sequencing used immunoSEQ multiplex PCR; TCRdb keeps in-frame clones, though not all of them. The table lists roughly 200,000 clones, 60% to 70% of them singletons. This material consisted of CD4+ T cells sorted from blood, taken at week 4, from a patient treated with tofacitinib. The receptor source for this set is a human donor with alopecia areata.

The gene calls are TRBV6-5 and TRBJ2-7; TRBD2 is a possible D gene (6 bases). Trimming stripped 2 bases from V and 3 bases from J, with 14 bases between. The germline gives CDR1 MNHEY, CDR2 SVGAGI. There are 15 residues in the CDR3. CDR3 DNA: TGTGCCAGCAGTTACCGGGGGACGTTGGGCTACGAGCAGTACTTC. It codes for CASSYRGTLGYEQYF.

For the CDR3, the DNA is TGTGCCAGCAGCTCGCGACAGGGACCCCTCTACGAGCAGTACTTC. Protein: CASSSRQGPLYEQYF. The J gene is TRBJ2-7, the V gene TRBV7-2; 7 bases match TRBD1. Trimming took 4 bases from V and 3 from J; bases not matched to a gene: 9. This CDR3 is built from 15 residues. Germline-derived CDR1 and CDR2 are SGHTA and FQGNSA.

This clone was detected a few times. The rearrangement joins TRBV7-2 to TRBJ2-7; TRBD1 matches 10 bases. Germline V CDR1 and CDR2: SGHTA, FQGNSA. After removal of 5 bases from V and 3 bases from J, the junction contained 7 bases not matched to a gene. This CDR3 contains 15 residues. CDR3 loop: CASSPMGTGDYEQYF. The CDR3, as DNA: TGTGCCAGCAGCCCCATGGGGACAGGGGACTACGAGCAGTACTTC.

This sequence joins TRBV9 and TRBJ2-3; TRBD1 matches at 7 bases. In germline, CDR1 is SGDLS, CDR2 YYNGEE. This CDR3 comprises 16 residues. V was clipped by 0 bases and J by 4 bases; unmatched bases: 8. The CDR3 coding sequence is TGTGCCAGCAGCGTAGAAGGGGGCCACGGACCAGATACGCAGTATTTT. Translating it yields CASSVEGGHGPDTQYF.

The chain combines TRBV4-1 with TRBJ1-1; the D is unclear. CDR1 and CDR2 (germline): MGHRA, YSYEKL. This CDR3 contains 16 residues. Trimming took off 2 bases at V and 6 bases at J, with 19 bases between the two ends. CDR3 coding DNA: TGCGCCAGCAGCCAAAGAGCCACCAGGAGGGAGGCTGAAGCTTTCTTT. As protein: CASSQRATRREAEAFF.

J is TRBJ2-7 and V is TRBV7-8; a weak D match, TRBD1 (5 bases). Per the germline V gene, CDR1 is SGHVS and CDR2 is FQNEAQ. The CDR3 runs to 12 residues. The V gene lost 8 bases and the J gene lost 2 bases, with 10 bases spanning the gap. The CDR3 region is CASGAGTYEQYF. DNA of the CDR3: TGTGCCAGCGGAGCAGGGACCTACGAGCAGTACTTC.

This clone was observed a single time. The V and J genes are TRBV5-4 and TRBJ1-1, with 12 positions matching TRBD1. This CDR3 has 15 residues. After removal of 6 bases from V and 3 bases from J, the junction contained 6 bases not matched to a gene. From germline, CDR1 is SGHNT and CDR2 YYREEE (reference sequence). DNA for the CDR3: TGTGCCAGCAAAGGGGGACAGGGGGCGGACACTGAAGCTTTCTTT. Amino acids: CASKGGQGADTEAFF. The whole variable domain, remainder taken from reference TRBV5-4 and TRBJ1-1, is ETGVTQSPTHLIKTRGQQVTLRCSSQSGHNTVSWYQQALGQGPQFIFQYYREEENGRGNFPPRFSGLQFPNYSSELNVNALELDDSALYLCASKGGQGADTEAFFGQGTRLTVV.

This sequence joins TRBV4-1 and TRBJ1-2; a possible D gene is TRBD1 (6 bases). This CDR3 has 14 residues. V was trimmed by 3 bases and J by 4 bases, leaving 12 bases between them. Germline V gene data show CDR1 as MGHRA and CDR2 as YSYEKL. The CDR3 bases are TGCGCCAGCAGCCACCAAGGACAGCTCTATGGCTACACCTTC. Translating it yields CASSHQGQLYGYTF.

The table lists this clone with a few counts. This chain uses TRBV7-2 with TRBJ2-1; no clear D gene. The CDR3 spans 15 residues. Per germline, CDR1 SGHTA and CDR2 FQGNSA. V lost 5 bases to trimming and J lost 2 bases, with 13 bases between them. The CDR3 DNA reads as TGTGCCAGCAGCCCCAGGCCCGGACCCTACAATGAGCAGTTCTTC. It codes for CASSPRPGPYNEQFF.

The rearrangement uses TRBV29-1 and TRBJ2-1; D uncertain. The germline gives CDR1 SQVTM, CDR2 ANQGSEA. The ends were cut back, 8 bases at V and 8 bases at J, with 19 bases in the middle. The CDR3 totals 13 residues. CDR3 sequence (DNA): TGCAGCTTCCGTAAGGATAGTATCGATGAGCAGTTCTTC. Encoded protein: CSFRKDSIDEQFF.

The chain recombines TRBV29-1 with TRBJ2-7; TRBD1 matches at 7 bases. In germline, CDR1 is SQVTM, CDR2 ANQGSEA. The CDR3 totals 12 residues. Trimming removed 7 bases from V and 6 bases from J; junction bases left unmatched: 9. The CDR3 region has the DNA TGCAGCGCCGGGACAGAGGATAGCGAGCAGTACTTC. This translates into CSAGTEDSEQYF.

CDR3 DNA: TGTGCCAGCAGCTCCCGACAGGGTGAGGGCGGCTACACCTTC. Amino acid sequence: CASSSRQGEGGYTF. This chain joins TRBV13 and TRBJ1-2, with 7 bases fitting TRBD1. The V and J ends lost 4 bases and 8 bases, in that order; junction bases with no gene match: 10. Per the germline V gene, CDR1 is PRHDT and CDR2 is FYEKMQ (reference sequence). This CDR3 contains 14 residues.

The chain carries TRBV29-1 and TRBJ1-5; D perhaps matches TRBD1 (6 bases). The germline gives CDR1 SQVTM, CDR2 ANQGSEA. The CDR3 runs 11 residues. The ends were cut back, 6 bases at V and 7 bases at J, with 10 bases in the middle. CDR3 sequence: CSVGGSQPQHF. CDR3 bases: TGCAGCGTGGGGGGCAGCCAGCCCCAGCATTTT.

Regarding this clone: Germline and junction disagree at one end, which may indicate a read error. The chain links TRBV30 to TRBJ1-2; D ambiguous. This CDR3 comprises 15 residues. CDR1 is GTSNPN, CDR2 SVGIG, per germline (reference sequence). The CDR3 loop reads CAWSVSHSANYGYTF. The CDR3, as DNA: TGTGCCTGGAGTGTTTCTCACTCCGCTAATTATGGCTACACCTTC.

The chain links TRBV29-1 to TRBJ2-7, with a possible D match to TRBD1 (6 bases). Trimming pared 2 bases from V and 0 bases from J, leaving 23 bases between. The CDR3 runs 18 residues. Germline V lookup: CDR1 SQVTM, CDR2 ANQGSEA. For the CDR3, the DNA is TGCAGCGTTGAAAATAGAAGGCCCAGGACAGCCATCTCCTACGAGCAGTACTTC. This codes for CSVENRRPRTAISYEQYF.

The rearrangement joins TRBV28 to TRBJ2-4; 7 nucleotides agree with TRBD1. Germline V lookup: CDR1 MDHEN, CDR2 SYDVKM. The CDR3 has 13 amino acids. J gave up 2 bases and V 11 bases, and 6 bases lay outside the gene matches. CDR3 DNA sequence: TGTGCCTCAGAGGACAGGACCAAAAACATTCAGTACTTC. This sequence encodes CASEDRTKNIQYF.

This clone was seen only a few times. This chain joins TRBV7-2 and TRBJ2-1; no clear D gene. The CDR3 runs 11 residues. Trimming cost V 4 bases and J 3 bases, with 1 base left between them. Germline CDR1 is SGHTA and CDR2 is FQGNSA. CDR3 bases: TGTGCCAGCAGCTACTACAATGAGCAGTTCTTC. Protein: CASSYYNEQFF.

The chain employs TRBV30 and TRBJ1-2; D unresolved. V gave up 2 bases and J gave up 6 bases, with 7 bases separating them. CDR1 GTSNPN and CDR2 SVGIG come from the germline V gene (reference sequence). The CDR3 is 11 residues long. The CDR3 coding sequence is TGTGCCTGGAGTCCTGTACATGGCTACACCTTC. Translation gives CAWSPVHGYTF. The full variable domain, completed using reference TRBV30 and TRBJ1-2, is SQTIHQWPATLVQPVGSPLSLECTVEGTSNPNLYWYRQAAGRGLQLLFYSVGIGQISSEVPQNLSASRPQDRQFILSSKKLLLSDSGFYLCAWSPVHGYTFGSGTRLTVV.

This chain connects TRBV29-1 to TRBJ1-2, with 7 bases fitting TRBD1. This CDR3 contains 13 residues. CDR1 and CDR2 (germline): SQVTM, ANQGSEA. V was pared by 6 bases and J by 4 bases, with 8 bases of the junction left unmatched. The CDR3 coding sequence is TGCAGCGTCCGGAGACAGGGTAGCTATGGCTACACCTTC. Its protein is CSVRRQGSYGYTF.